This is a list of T cell receptor beta chains from one sample in a study of blood T cell repertoires in COVID-19. Some clones are missing from TCRdb's copy, which holds only in-frame ones; the method was immunoSEQ multiplex PCR. Here the sample spans fewer than 400,000 clones, 75% to 90% being singletons. The sample was PBMCs or T cells enriched from blood (not recorded which). Every receptor here comes from a man aged 30 to 45 who had recovered from COVID-19. Each CDR3 is given with its conserved first and last residue. A D gene is named only where the DNA matches it firmly. Clone size is shown for a subset of rows, as once, few, many or a class of expanded clone.

clone size: .
J gene: TRBJ1-2
V gene: TRBV25-1
D gene: TRBD1
CDR3 protein: CASSGQGAQRENGYTF
CDR3 DNA: TGTGCCAGCAGTGGACAGGGGGCGCAGCGTGAAAATGGCTACACCTTC

clone size: .
J gene: TRBJ1-6
V gene: TRBV9
D gene: .
CDR3 protein: CASSPRQKSSYNSPLHF
CDR3 DNA: TGTGCCAGCAGCCCCCGACAGAAGAGCTCCTATAATTCACCCCTCCACTTT

clone size: .
J gene: TRBJ2-1
V gene: TRBV5-1
D gene: TRBD2
CDR3 protein: CASSLASGEYNEQFF
CDR3 DNA: TGCGCCAGCAGCTTGGCTAGCGGAGAATACAATGAGCAGTTCTTC

clone size: .
J gene: TRBJ1-1
V gene: TRBV7-9
D gene: .
CDR3 protein: CASESGPNTEAFF
CDR3 DNA: TGTGCCAGCGAGAGTGGGCCGAACACTGAAGCTTTCTTT

clone size: few
J gene: TRBJ2-4
V gene: TRBV6-5
D gene: TRBD2
CDR3 protein: CASRAGLARSIQYF
CDR3 DNA: TGTGCCAGCAGGGCCGGACTAGCTAGGAGCATTCAGTACTTC

clone size: once
J gene: TRBJ1-1
V gene: TRBV30
D gene: .
CDR3 protein: CAWSMGAVAFF
CDR3 DNA: TGTGCCTGGAGTATGGGCGCCGTGGCTTTCTTT

clone size: few
J gene: TRBJ2-3
V gene: TRBV6-4
D gene: TRBD2
CDR3 protein: CASSDSGESTDTQYF
CDR3 DNA: TGTGCCAGCAGTGACAGCGGGGAGAGCACAGATACGCAGTATTTT

clone size: .
J gene: TRBJ1-2
V gene: TRBV19
D gene: .
CDR3 protein: CASSINYGYTF
CDR3 DNA: TGTGCCAGTAGCATTAACTATGGCTACACCTTC

clone size: .
J gene: TRBJ2-1
V gene: TRBV5-1
D gene: TRBD2
CDR3 protein: CASIPLAGGPGEQFF
CDR3 DNA: TGCGCCAGCATACCCTTGGCGGGGGGGCCTGGTGAGCAGTTCTTC

clone size: .
J gene: TRBJ2-1
V gene: TRBV10-3
D gene: TRBD1
CDR3 protein: CAISDQGAYEQFF
CDR3 DNA: TGTGCCATCAGTGACCAGGGGGCCTATGAGCAGTTCTTC

clone size: .
J gene: TRBJ2-2
V gene: TRBV13
D gene: TRBD2
CDR3 protein: CASSPTSGGANTGELFF
CDR3 DNA: TGTGCCAGCAGCCCGACTAGCGGGGGGGCGAACACCGGGGAGCTGTTTTTT

clone size: .
J gene: TRBJ2-7
V gene: TRBV29-1
D gene: TRBD1
CDR3 protein: CSAAQGEQYF
CDR3 DNA: TGCAGCGCAGCTCAGGGGGAACAGTACTTC

clone size: .
J gene: TRBJ2-3
V gene: TRBV12-5
D gene: .
CDR3 protein: CASGLQVGSKGDTQYF
CDR3 DNA: TGTGCTAGTGGTCTCCAAGTGGGGAGTAAGGGAGATACGCAGTATTTT

clone size: .
J gene: TRBJ2-3
V gene: TRBV10-3
D gene: TRBD2
CDR3 protein: CAISASGGARTDTQYF
CDR3 DNA: TGTGCCATCAGTGCTAGCGGGGGGGCCCGGACAGATACGCAGTATTTT

clone size: few
J gene: TRBJ2-3
V gene: TRBV2
D gene: TRBD2
CDR3 protein: CASSVAAGGTDTQYF
CDR3 DNA: TGTGCCAGCAGTGTAGCCGCGGGGGGCACAGATACGCAGTATTTT

clone size: .
J gene: TRBJ2-3
V gene: TRBV4-2
D gene: TRBD2
CDR3 protein: CASSLNIGGTSTDTQYF
CDR3 DNA: TGTGCCAGCAGCCTGAACATCGGGGGGACTAGCACAGATACGCAGTATTTT

clone size: .
J gene: TRBJ1-2
V gene: TRBV20-1
D gene: TRBD1
CDR3 protein: CRTGQEGYTF
CDR3 DNA: TGCAGGACGGGACAGGAGGGGTACACCTTC

clone size: .
J gene: TRBJ1-2
V gene: TRBV5-1
D gene: TRBD1
CDR3 protein: CASSQWTGRDYGYTF
CDR3 DNA: TGCGCCAGCAGCCAATGGACAGGCCGGGACTATGGCTACACCTTC

clone size: .
J gene: TRBJ1-2
V gene: TRBV7-2
D gene: .
CDR3 protein: CASKQGTPGAYGYTF
CDR3 DNA: TGTGCCAGCAAGCAGGGGACACCCGGAGCCTATGGCTACACCTTC

clone size: .
J gene: TRBJ2-1
V gene: TRBV3-1/TRBV3-2
D gene: TRBD2
CDR3 protein: CASSQGSGGAYNEQFF
CDR3 DNA: TGTGCCAGCAGCCAAGGTAGCGGGGGGGCCTACAATGAGCAGTTCTTC

clone size: few
J gene: TRBJ2-2
V gene: TRBV5-1
D gene: .
CDR3 protein: CASSSGPNTGELFF
CDR3 DNA: TGCGCCAGCAGCTCCGGTCCGAACACCGGGGAGCTGTTTTTT

clone size: .
J gene: TRBJ2-3
V gene: TRBV30
D gene: TRBD2
CDR3 protein: CAWSTLAGGFTDTQYF
CDR3 DNA: TGTGCCTGGAGTACCCTAGCGGGGGGTTTCACAGATACGCAGTATTTT

clone size: .
J gene: TRBJ1-2
V gene: TRBV5-6
D gene: .
CDR3 protein: CASSLETVPNYGYTF
CDR3 DNA: TGTGCCAGCAGCTTGGAAACAGTCCCTAACTATGGCTACACCTTC

clone size: .
J gene: TRBJ1-6
V gene: TRBV10-3
D gene: .
CDR3 protein: CAISPRGENSPLHF
CDR3 DNA: TGTGCCATCAGTCCCAGGGGAGAAAACTCACCCCTCCACTTT

clone size: .
J gene: TRBJ2-7
V gene: TRBV19
D gene: TRBD1
CDR3 protein: CASSPGQLYEQYF
CDR3 DNA: TGTGCCAGTAGTCCGGGACAGCTATACGAGCAGTACTTC

clone size: .
J gene: TRBJ1-6
V gene: TRBV6-5
D gene: TRBD1
CDR3 protein: CASSYSRTGGGSPLHF
CDR3 DNA: TGTGCCAGCAGTTACTCGAGGACAGGGGGCGGATCACCCCTCCACTTT

clone size: .
J gene: TRBJ2-1
V gene: TRBV10-3
D gene: .
CDR3 protein: CAISLSLGAQGDEQFF
CDR3 DNA: TGTGCCATCAGCTTGAGTCTGGGGGCCCAAGGCGATGAGCAGTTCTTC

clone size: .
J gene: TRBJ2-7
V gene: TRBV21-1
D gene: .
CDR3 protein: CASSNPRLRRYEQYF
CDR3 DNA: TGTGCCAGCAGCAACCCACGACTACGCAGGTACGAGCAGTACTTC

clone size: .
J gene: TRBJ2-7
V gene: TRBV5-4
D gene: .
CDR3 protein: CASSLVNGEQYF
CDR3 DNA: TGTGCCAGCAGCTTGGTGAACGGCGAGCAGTACTTC

clone size: .
J gene: TRBJ1-6
V gene: TRBV11-2
D gene: TRBD1
CDR3 protein: CASSLGTGNSPLHF
CDR3 DNA: TGTGCCAGCAGCTTAGGGACAGGGAATTCACCCCTCCACTTT